The 6 T cell receptor beta chains in this list originate from one sample, sequenced in a study of CD8+ T cells in alopecia areata. Treatment reported: oral pan-JAK inhibitor, 5-10 mg twice daily. RNA was isolated and reverse transcribed to cDNA, the sequencing template. Profiling relied on immunoSEQ multiplex PCR, and the TCRdb table lists in-frame clones only, not all of them. The data show roughly 190,000 clones, approximately 67% seen once. The sequencing here drew on CD4+ T cells sorted from blood, taken between weeks 49 and 50, from a patient treated with tofacitinib. These receptors came from a human donor with alopecia areata.

This clone was detected only a few times. V is TRBV30 and J is TRBJ1-2; D gene unclear. Looked up from germline, CDR1 is GTSNPN and CDR2 is SVGIG (reference sequence). This CDR3 spans 14 amino acids. CDR3 nucleotides: TGTGCTTCCCGAGCGGGGATCCGGAACTATGGCTACACCTTC. Protein: CASRAGIRNYGYTF.

This clone was counted between two and nine times. V gene TRBV6-5 combines with J gene TRBJ2-7, with 9 bases lining up with TRBD1. The CDR3 spans 16 residues. Germline CDR1 MNHEY, CDR2 SVGAGI. The V gene end was trimmed by 4 bases and the J gene end by 2 bases; junction bases not matched to a gene: 9. The CDR3, as DNA: TGTGCCAGCAGTTCTCAACGGGACAGGGTAACCTACGAGCAGTACTTC. Encoded protein: CASSSQRDRVTYEQYF.

V usage is TRBV29-1 and J usage is TRBJ1-2, with D tentatively TRBD1 (6 bases). Trimming took 6 bases from V and 5 from J, leaving 16 bases between them. CDR1 and CDR2 from the germline V gene are SQVTM and ANQGSEA. The length of the CDR3 is 13 residues. The CDR3 DNA reads as TGCAGCGTGCTCGACAGGATCTCATATGGCTACACCTTC. Its protein product is CSVLDRISYGYTF.

This clone was picked up one time. The chain joins TRBV30 to TRBJ2-2; weak D call: TRBD1 (5 bases). CDR1 and CDR2 from the germline V gene are GTSNPN and SVGIG (reference sequence). V lost 4 bases and J lost 4, with 10 bases in between. The CDR3 covers 13 residues. The CDR3 bases are TGTGCCTGGACGAAGACAGCCACCGGGGAGCTGTTTTTT. This translates into CAWTKTATGELFF.

The table lists this clone with a few counts. The chain links TRBV29-1 to TRBJ2-3; D gene uncertain. The ends were cut back, 1 base at V and 4 bases at J, with 6 bases in the middle. Germline CDR1 is SQVTM and CDR2 is ANQGSEA. The length of the CDR3 is 12 residues. The CDR3 is CSVEASPDTQYF. For the CDR3, the DNA is TGCAGCGTTGAAGCCAGTCCAGATACGCAGTATTTT.

The chain's CDR3 is CAWSVHSGGADTQYF. The DNA of the CDR3 is TGTGCCTGGAGTGTCCACAGCGGGGGGGCAGATACGCAGTATTTT. J is TRBJ2-3 and V is TRBV30, with TRBD2 matching 10 bases. Germline V CDR1 and CDR2: GTSNPN, SVGIG (reference sequence). The CDR3 loop spans 15 amino acids. The J segment lost 4 bases and the V segment lost 0 bases, leaving 4 bases of the junction unmatched.